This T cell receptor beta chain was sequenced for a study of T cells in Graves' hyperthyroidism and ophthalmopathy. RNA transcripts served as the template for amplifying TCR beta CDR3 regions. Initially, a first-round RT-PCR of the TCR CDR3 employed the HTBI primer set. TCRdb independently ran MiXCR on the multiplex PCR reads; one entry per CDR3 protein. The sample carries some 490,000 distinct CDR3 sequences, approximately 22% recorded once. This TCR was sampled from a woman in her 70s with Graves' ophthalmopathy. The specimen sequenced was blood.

CDR3 nucleotides: TGTGCCAGCAGCGTAGGACTAGCGGGAGACTCCTACAATGAGCAGTTCTTC. Translation gives CASSVGLAGDSYNEQFF. The V call is TRBV9, the J call TRBJ2-1, with 12 bases that match TRBD2. CDR3 length: 17 amino acids. Germline CDR1 and CDR2: SGDLS and YYNGEE. V shed 0 bases, J shed 0 bases, and the junction held 1 base outside the gene matches.